This TCR beta chain was sequenced in a study of cytomegalovirus exposure and HLA in healthy donors. The study's findings and limits: Specificity of a few CMV-associated chains for CMV antigens was verified in vitro. Cytomegalovirus-associated status was assigned to about 160 TCR beta chains. The TCR clusters that emerged in the first cohort tended, a later analysis found, to co-occur in the 110 or so validation repertoires.

The study drew the donors from its approximately 110-subject validation cohort, separate from the roughly 670-subject first cohort. The CDR3 length is 13 residues. Trimming cost V 3 bases and J 4 bases; bases outside gene matches: 2. Germline CDR1 reads GTSNPN; CDR2 reads SVGIG (reference sequence). A note on this clone: Its antigen is undetermined.

The data were produced by immunoSEQ multiplex PCR, yet TCRdb's version contains in-frame clones alone and is incomplete. Of about 240,000 clones in the sample, 86% were seen once. This clonotype was obtained from a woman aged 30 to 39 in good health and CMV-seropositive. Sequenced: PBMCs. The rearrangement joins TRBV30 to TRBJ1-5; the match to TRBD1 covers 8 bases. CDR3 sequence reads: CAWRGQANQPQHF. DNA of the CDR3: TGTGCCTGGAGGGGACAGGCGAATCAGCCCCAGCATTTT.